The rows below give T cell receptor beta chains drawn from one sample of a study of T cell repertoires in cytomegalovirus infection. TCRdb re-called the reads through MiXCR, storing one row per CDR3 protein. The sample carries approximately 390,000 distinct CDR3 sequences, around a third recorded once. The antigens for these receptors are not known. The sample was cultured PBMCs, taken from culture after CMV antigen stimulation. Every receptor here comes from a human donor in good health (CMV status not recorded). Some clones in this sample may be carry-over from other donors' samples. Both conserved end residues are part of each CDR3. The D gene is left open where the match is weak. Rows may omit the clone size; those that give it use once, few, many or a size class.

CASSFDRTNYGYTF,TGTGCCAGCAGCTTTGACAGGACTAACTATGGCTACACCTTC,NA,TRBV7-9,14,TRBJ1-2,NA
CASSLVTLAGELFF,TGTGCCAGCAGCTTAGTGACTCTCGCCGGGGAGCTGTTTTTT,few,TRBV11-2,14,TRBJ2-2,NA
CASSEAQGFGGTDTQYF,TGTGCCAGCAGTGAAGCCCAGGGGTTCGGTGGCACAGATACGCAGTATTTT,NA,TRBV6-5,17,TRBJ2-3,NA
CASSSRTSGSYNEQFF,TGTGCCAGCAGCTCCCGGACTAGCGGGAGTTACAATGAGCAGTTCTTC,NA,TRBV7-2,16,TRBJ2-1,TRBD2
CASSPFGDYNEQFF,TGCGCCAGCAGCCCTTTCGGGGACTACAATGAGCAGTTCTTC,NA,TRBV4-3,14,TRBJ2-1,NA
CASSLGQGGYNEQFF,TGCGCCAGCAGCTTGGGACAGGGCGGCTACAATGAGCAGTTCTTC,NA,TRBV5-1,15,TRBJ2-1,TRBD1
CASRIEQGAPNQPQHF,TGTGCCAGCAGGATCGAACAGGGGGCGCCGAATCAGCCCCAGCATTTT,few,TRBV6-2/TRBV6-3,16,TRBJ1-5,TRBD1
CSVVERGETQYF,TGCAGCGTTGTTGAGAGAGGAGAGACCCAGTACTTC,NA,TRBV29-1,12,TRBJ2-5,NA
CASSWGSNQPQHF,TGTGCCAGCAGTTGGGGGAGCAATCAGCCCCAGCATTTT,NA,TRBV28,13,TRBJ1-5,NA
CASSLWDSNEKLFF,TGTGCCAGCAGTTTGTGGGACAGTAATGAAAAACTGTTTTTT,few,TRBV28,14,TRBJ1-4,TRBD1
CTSSSIQGPGYEQYF,TGTACCAGCAGCTCAATACAGGGCCCTGGGTACGAGCAGTACTTC,NA,TRBV7-3,15,TRBJ2-7,NA
CASSILGTSGRPDTQYF,TGTGCCAGTAGTATCCTCGGGACTAGCGGAAGACCAGATACGCAGTATTTT,NA,TRBV19,17,TRBJ2-3,TRBD2
CASSIAVNTEAFF,TGTGCCAGTAGTATCGCAGTGAACACTGAAGCTTTCTTT,few,TRBV19,13,TRBJ1-1,NA
CASSQETPGLAGGSLYTQYF,TGCGCCAGCAGCCAAGAGACACCCGGACTAGCGGGCGGATCCCTTTATACGCAGTATTTT,few,TRBV4-3,20,TRBJ2-3,TRBD2
CASSITGSGVNEQYF,TGTGCCAGCAGCATAACAGGGTCTGGGGTTAACGAGCAGTACTTC,few,TRBV28,15,TRBJ2-7,NA
CASSLGLSGLGNTIYF,TGTGCCAGCAGTTTAGGTTTGTCCGGCCTCGGAAACACCATATATTTT,NA,TRBV12-3/TRBV12-4,16,TRBJ1-3,NA
CASSWAAVRTGQFF,TGTGCCAGCAGTTGGGCAGCAGTTAGAACTGGGCAGTTCTTC,few,TRBV28,14,TRBJ2-1,NA
CASRNSGENEQFF,TGTGCCAGCAGAAACTCAGGGGAAAATGAGCAGTTCTTC,many,TRBV7-2,13,TRBJ2-1,NA
CASSQVNRWYEQYF,TGCGCCAGCAGCCAAGTAAACAGATGGTACGAGCAGTACTTC,NA,TRBV4-1,14,TRBJ2-7,NA
CASSPGDRGKEKLFF,TGCGCCAGCAGCCCTGGGGACAGGGGAAAAGAAAAACTGTTTTTT,NA,TRBV4-1,15,TRBJ1-4,TRBD1
CASSPIDRQETQYF,TGTGCCAGCAGCCCAATCGACAGACAAGAGACCCAGTACTTC,NA,TRBV28,14,TRBJ2-5,NA
CASSPDESAGELFF,TGTGCCAGCTCACCAGACGAGAGTGCCGGGGAGCTGTTTTTT,NA,TRBV18,14,TRBJ2-2,NA
CASSWSARTDTQYF,TGTGCCAGCAGTTGGAGCGCCCGCACAGATACGCAGTATTTT,NA,TRBV27,14,TRBJ2-3,NA
CASSFRSGPFDEQFF,TGTGCCAGCAGCTTTAGGTCAGGCCCTTTCGATGAGCAGTTCTTC,few,TRBV7-3,15,TRBJ2-1,NA
CSASPASGSTDTQYF,TGCAGTGCTTCCCCGGCTAGCGGGAGCACAGATACGCAGTATTTT,once,TRBV20-1,15,TRBJ2-3,TRBD2
CASSIRVWTGELFF,TGTGCCAGTAGTATCAGGGTCTGGACCGGGGAGCTGTTTTTT,many,TRBV19,14,TRBJ2-2,NA
CASSSGWVETQYF,TGTGCCAGCAGCTCGGGTTGGGTGGAGACCCAGTACTTC,NA,TRBV5-4,13,TRBJ2-5,NA
CASSPGTSGDNEQFF,TGTGCCAGCAGCCCAGGGACTAGCGGGGACAATGAGCAGTTCTTC,few,TRBV7-3,15,TRBJ2-1,TRBD2
CASSRRGGFTDTQYF,TGTGCCAGCAGTCGAAGAGGGGGGTTCACAGATACGCAGTATTTT,NA,TRBV25-1,15,TRBJ2-3,NA
CASSLALKNTGELFF,TGTGCCAGCAGCTTAGCGTTGAAAAACACCGGGGAGCTGTTTTTT,few,TRBV7-2,15,TRBJ2-2,NA
CASSPIRWEGVGSDTQYF,TGTGCCAGCAGTCCCATACGCTGGGAGGGCGTTGGTTCAGATACGCAGTATTTT,many,TRBV12-3/TRBV12-4,18,TRBJ2-3,TRBD2
CASSRGRPNTGELFF,TGTGCCAGCAGCCGCGGTAGGCCTAACACCGGGGAGCTGTTTTTT,NA,TRBV13,15,TRBJ2-2,NA
CASSYTGQVSEKLFF,TGTGCCAGCAGTTACACCGGACAGGTTTCAGAAAAACTGTTTTTT,few,TRBV6-5,15,TRBJ1-4,TRBD1
CASTNRVANYGYTF,TGTGCCAGCACCAACAGGGTTGCCAACTATGGCTACACCTTC,few,TRBV6-6,14,TRBJ1-2,NA
CASSLAGLAGVRQETQYF,TGTGCCAGCAGCTTGGCCGGACTAGCGGGAGTAAGACAAGAGACCCAGTACTTC,few,TRBV5-4,18,TRBJ2-5,TRBD2
CASSPVGRDSPLHF,TGTGCCAGCTCCCCAGTCGGGAGGGATTCACCCCTCCACTTT,NA,TRBV18,14,TRBJ1-6,NA
CASSFGTSGSKNEQFF,TGTGCCAGCAGCTTCGGGACTAGCGGGAGTAAAAATGAGCAGTTCTTC,NA,TRBV7-2,16,TRBJ2-1,TRBD2
CASSWGLAGRTDTQYF,TGCGCCAGCAGCTGGGGACTAGCGGGCCGCACAGATACGCAGTATTTT,few,TRBV5-1,16,TRBJ2-3,TRBD2
CASSLAGARSNTEAFF,TGTGCCAGCAGCTTAGCAGGGGCCCGTTCGAACACTGAAGCTTTCTTT,NA,TRBV7-2,16,TRBJ1-1,NA
CASSSIGTSGNHNEQFF,TGTGCCAGCAGTTCGATCGGGACTAGCGGGAACCACAATGAGCAGTTCTTC,NA,TRBV6-2/TRBV6-3,17,TRBJ2-1,TRBD2
CASSQLVGEYNEQFF,TGCGCCAGCAGCCAGCTAGTAGGGGAGTACAATGAGCAGTTCTTC,NA,TRBV4-3,15,TRBJ2-1,NA
CASSIYLGRGNNEQFF,TGTGCCAGTAGTATCTATTTAGGGCGGGGTAACAATGAGCAGTTCTTC,NA,TRBV19,16,TRBJ2-1,NA
CSAAEARKGRGDEQFF,TGCAGTGCTGCCGAGGCGCGGAAGGGCCGGGGGGATGAGCAGTTCTTC,NA,TRBV20-1,16,TRBJ2-1,TRBD2
CASSPDGGMNTEAFF,TGTGCCAGCAGCCCAGACGGGGGGATGAACACTGAAGCTTTCTTT,few,TRBV7-9,15,TRBJ1-1,NA
CASGNTGVYNEQFF,TGCGCCAGCGGTAATACGGGAGTATACAATGAGCAGTTCTTC,NA,TRBV5-1,14,TRBJ2-1,NA
CASSFEPPLIAGGRPYEQYF,TGTGCCAGCAGCTTTGAGCCGCCGTTGATAGCGGGAGGTAGGCCCTACGAGCAGTACTTC,many,TRBV7-2,20,TRBJ2-7,TRBD2
CASSFTGIETGELFF,TGTGCCAGCAGTTTTACGGGAATTGAAACCGGGGAGCTGTTTTTT,NA,TRBV12-3/TRBV12-4,15,TRBJ2-2,NA
CASSLGGTTSTDTQYF,TGTGCCAGCAGCTTAGGCGGAACGACAAGCACAGATACGCAGTATTTT,few,TRBV7-2,16,TRBJ2-3,NA
CATIGLAERGNEQFF,TGTGCCACCATTGGACTAGCGGAGAGGGGCAATGAGCAGTTCTTC,NA,TRBV24-1,15,TRBJ2-1,TRBD2
CSVEDSGGAGHRNTIYF,TGCAGCGTTGAAGATTCCGGTGGCGCGGGGCACAGAAACACCATATATTTT,NA,TRBV29-1,17,TRBJ1-3,NA
CASRMDKGFTYEQYF,TGTGCCAGCAGGATGGACAAGGGGTTCACCTACGAGCAGTACTTC,NA,TRBV28,15,TRBJ2-7,NA
CASSLGLTLAYNEQFF,TGCGCCAGCAGCCTAGGACTCACATTAGCATACAATGAGCAGTTCTTC,once,TRBV5-1,16,TRBJ2-1,NA
CASSQDREVAEQFF,TGTGCCAGCAGCCAAGACCGGGAGGTCGCTGAGCAGTTCTTC,NA,TRBV4-1,14,TRBJ2-1,TRBD2
CASSLRVAGTYNEQFF,TGCGCCAGCAGCTTGAGAGTAGCGGGGACCTACAATGAGCAGTTCTTC,many,TRBV5-1,16,TRBJ2-1,TRBD2
CASGLVLSDTQYF,TGTGCTAGTGGTTTGGTACTTTCAGATACGCAGTATTTT,NA,TRBV12-5,13,TRBJ2-3,NA
CASSYFSWKGPNTEAFF,TGTGCCAGCAGTTACTTCTCATGGAAGGGCCCGAACACTGAAGCTTTCTTT,NA,TRBV6-2/TRBV6-3,17,TRBJ1-1,NA
CASSLQGSNQPQHF,TGTGCCAGCAGCCTCCAGGGAAGCAATCAGCCCCAGCATTTT,many,TRBV6-8,14,TRBJ1-5,NA
CASSPLGEQGSEKLFF,TGTGCCAGCAGCCCTTTGGGGGAGCAGGGCAGTGAAAAACTGTTTTTT,few,TRBV27,16,TRBJ1-4,NA
CASSPHYPSGSGELFF,TGTGCCAGCAGCCCTCATTATCCGTCAGGGTCCGGGGAGCTGTTTTTT,once,TRBV9,16,TRBJ2-2,NA